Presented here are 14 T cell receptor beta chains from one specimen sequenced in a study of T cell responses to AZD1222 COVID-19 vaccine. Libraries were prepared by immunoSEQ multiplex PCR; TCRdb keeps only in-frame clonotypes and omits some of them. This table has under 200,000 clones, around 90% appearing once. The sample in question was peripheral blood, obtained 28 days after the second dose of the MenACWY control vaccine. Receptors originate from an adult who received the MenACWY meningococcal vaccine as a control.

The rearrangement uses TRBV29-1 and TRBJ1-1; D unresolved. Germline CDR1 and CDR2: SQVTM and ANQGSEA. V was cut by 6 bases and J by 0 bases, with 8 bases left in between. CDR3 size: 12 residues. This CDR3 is CSVGSMNTEAFF. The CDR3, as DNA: TGCAGCGTCGGGAGCATGAACACTGAAGCTTTCTTT.

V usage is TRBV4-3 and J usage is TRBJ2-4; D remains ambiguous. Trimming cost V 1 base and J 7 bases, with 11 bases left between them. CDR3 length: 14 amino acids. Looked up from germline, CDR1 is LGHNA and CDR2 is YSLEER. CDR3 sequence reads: CASSQGTRSNIQYF. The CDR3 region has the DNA TGCGCCAGCAGCCAAGGGACGAGGAGTAACATTCAGTACTTC.

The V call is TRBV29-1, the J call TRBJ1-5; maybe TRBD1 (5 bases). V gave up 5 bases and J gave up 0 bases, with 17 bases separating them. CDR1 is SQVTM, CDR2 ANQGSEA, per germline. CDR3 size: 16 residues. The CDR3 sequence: CSVHLGKGISNQPQHF. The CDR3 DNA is TGCAGCGTTCACCTGGGGAAGGGGATTAGCAATCAGCCCCAGCATTTT.

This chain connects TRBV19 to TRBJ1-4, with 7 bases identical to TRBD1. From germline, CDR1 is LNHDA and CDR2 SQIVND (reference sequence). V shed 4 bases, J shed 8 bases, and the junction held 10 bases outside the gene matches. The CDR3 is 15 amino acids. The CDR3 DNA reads TGTGCCAGTAGTACTGGGGGTCACAGGGGAGAAAAACTGTTTTTT. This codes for CASSTGGHRGEKLFF.

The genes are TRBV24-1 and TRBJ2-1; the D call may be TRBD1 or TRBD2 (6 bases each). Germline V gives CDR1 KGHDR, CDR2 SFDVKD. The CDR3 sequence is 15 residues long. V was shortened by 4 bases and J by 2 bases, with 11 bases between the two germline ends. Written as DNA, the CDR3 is TGTGCCACCAGTGACCTAGGGGGGACCTACAATGAGCAGTTCTTC. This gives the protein CATSDLGGTYNEQFF.

Written as DNA, the CDR3 is TGTGCCAGCTCACCCTCCGGGACGGATCTCTATGGCTACACCTTC. This codes for CASSPSGTDLYGYTF. J is TRBJ1-2 and V is TRBV18; a weak D match, TRBD1 (5 bases). V lost 3 bases and J 4 bases, leaving 15 bases between the germline ends. This CDR3 contains 15 residues. In germline, CDR1 is KGHSH, CDR2 LQKENI.

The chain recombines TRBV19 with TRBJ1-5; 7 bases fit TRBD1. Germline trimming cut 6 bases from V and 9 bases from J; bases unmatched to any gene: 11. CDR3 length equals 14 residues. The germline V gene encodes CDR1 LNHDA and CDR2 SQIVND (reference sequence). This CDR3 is CASSITGDWGPQHF. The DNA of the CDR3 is TGTGCCAGTAGCATCACAGGGGATTGGGGGCCCCAGCATTTT.

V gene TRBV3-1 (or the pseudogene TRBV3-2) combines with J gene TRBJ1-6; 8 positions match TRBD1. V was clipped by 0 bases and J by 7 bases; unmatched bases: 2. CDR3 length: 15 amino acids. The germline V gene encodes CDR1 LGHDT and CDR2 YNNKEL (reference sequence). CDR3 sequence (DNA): TGTGCCAGCAGCCAAGAACAGGGGGGCAATTCACCCCTCCACTTT. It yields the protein CASSQEQGGNSPLHF.

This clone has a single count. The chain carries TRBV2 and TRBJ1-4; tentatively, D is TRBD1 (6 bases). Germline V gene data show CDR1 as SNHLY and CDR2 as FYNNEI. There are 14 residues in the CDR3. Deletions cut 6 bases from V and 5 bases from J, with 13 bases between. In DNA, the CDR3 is TGTGCCAGCAGCAAACAGGGAGGCAATGAAAAACTGTTTTTT. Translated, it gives CASSKQGGNEKLFF. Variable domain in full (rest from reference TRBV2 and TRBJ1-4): EPEVTQTPSHQVTQMGQEVILRCVPISNHLYFYWYRQILGQKVEFLVSFYNNEISEKSEIFDDQFSVERPDGSNFTLKIRSTKLEDSAMYFCASSKQGGNEKLFFGSGTQLSVL.

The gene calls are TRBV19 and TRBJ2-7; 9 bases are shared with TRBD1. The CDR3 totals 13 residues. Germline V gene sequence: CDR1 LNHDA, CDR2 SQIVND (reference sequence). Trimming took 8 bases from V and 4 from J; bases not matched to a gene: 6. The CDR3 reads CASGWGQGYEQYF. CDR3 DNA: TGTGCCAGTGGTTGGGGACAGGGTTACGAGCAGTACTTC.

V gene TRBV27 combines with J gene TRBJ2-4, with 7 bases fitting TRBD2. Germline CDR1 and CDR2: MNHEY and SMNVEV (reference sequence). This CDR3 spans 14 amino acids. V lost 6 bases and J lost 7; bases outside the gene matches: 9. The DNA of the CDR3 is TGTGCCAGCAGCAATGGACTAGGAAGGAACATTCAGTACTTC. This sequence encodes CASSNGLGRNIQYF.

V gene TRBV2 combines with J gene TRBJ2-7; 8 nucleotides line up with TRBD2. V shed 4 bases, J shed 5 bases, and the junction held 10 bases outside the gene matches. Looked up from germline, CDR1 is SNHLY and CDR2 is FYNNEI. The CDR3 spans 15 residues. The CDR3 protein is CASSVREGVGNEQYF. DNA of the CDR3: TGTGCCAGCAGTGTCCGGGAGGGAGTGGGGAACGAGCAGTACTTC.

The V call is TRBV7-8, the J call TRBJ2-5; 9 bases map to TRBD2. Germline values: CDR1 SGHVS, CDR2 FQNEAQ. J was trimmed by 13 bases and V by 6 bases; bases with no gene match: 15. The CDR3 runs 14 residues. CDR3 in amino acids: CASRVAGEDLVWYF. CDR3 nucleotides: TGTGCCAGCAGGGTAGCGGGGGAGGACCTTGTTTGGTACTTC.

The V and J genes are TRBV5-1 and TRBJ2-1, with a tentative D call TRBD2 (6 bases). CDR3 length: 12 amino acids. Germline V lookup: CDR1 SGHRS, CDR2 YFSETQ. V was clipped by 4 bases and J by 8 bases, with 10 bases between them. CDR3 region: CASSLTSHEQFF. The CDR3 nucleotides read TGCGCCAGCAGCCTGACTAGTCATGAGCAGTTCTTC.